This is a list of T cell receptor beta chains from one sample in a study of T cell repertoires in cytomegalovirus infection. MiXCR was run by TCRdb on the reads, yielding one entry per CDR3 protein. This sample has a few hundred thousand distinct CDR3 sequences, with about a sixth found just once. Specimen: PBMCs. The source of these receptors is a human donor in good health (CMV status not recorded). Some clones in this sample may be carry-over from other donors' samples. The CDR3 runs from the conserved cysteine through the conserved F or W.

v_call	j_call	cdr3_aa
TRBV6-2/TRBV6-3	TRBJ2-3	CASSHGLAGGQYDTQYF
TRBV10-3	TRBJ2-3	CAISTGGRDTQYF
TRBV12-3/TRBV12-4	TRBJ1-1	CASSFGTIEAFF
TRBV18	TRBJ2-5	CASSLDRTMDTQYF
TRBV5-6	TRBJ1-5	CASSLGTAQPQHF
TRBV5-5	TRBJ2-7	CASSLEGLAATPYEQYF
TRBV7-2	TRBJ2-1	CASSLVQRGGIYNEQFF
TRBV10-3	TRBJ1-2	CAIKGTGDLRYGYTF
TRBV28	TRBJ1-4	CASSLQGDSEKLFF
TRBV7-2	TRBJ1-6	CASSLAGNNSPLHF
TRBV6-1	TRBJ2-2	CASTTGVGELFF
TRBV5-6	TRBJ2-4	CASTSPGQGDIQYF
TRBV2	TRBJ2-5	CASSELVKEETQYF
TRBV5-1	TRBJ2-2	CASSLRTANTGELFF
TRBV7-9	TRBJ2-5	CASSPGSGGETQYF
TRBV15	TRBJ2-1	CATSPRQGLNNEQFF
TRBV5-1	TRBJ1-6	CASSMERNNSPLHF
TRBV6-1	TRBJ2-5	CASQTPTGETQYF
TRBV7-2	TRBJ2-1	CASSLQRGGQGEQFF
TRBV12-3/TRBV12-4	TRBJ1-6	CASSFDARENSPLHF
TRBV14	TRBJ1-2	CASSLFRDYGYTF
TRBV6-2/TRBV6-3	TRBJ1-5	CASSTRFGAPGSQHF
TRBV7-2	TRBJ2-4	CASGNGGAGKNIQYF
TRBV7-2	TRBJ2-5	CASSLLSAQETQYF
TRBV6-6	TRBJ2-1	CASRGQLDNEQFF
TRBV27	TRBJ2-7	CASSLSAGPYEQYF
TRBV10-3	TRBJ1-1	CAATGWANTEAFF
TRBV18	TRBJ1-2	CASSPVDAPNYGYTF
TRBV7-2	TRBJ1-1	CASSPHKGQAFF
TRBV20-1	TRBJ1-5	CSARLSENQPQHF
TRBV6-1	TRBJ1-1	CASSESHGSEKEAFF
TRBV11-2	TRBJ2-7	CASSLAPGQGYEQYF
TRBV7-2	TRBJ1-2	CASSLALGQGATNYGYTF
TRBV7-2	TRBJ2-6	CASSLMIQGAAGANVLTF
TRBV4-3	TRBJ2-3	CASSQIWSTTLNTQYF
TRBV12-3/TRBV12-4	TRBJ1-2	CASSLALMGAASYTF
TRBV20-1	TRBJ2-3	CSASPTSGVYSDTQYF
TRBV24-1	TRBJ2-2	CATSGTSGRENTGELFF
TRBV20-1	TRBJ2-7	CSATGTSGETYEQYF
TRBV20-1	TRBJ1-5	CSARYPQGNNQPQHF
TRBV10-3	TRBJ2-1	CAISVGQGSYNEQFF
TRBV20-1	TRBJ2-5	CSARGLVRETQYF
TRBV7-3	TRBJ2-2	CASSPQGFGELFF
TRBV20-1	TRBJ1-1	CSARVGRVGTEAFF
TRBV4-1	TRBJ2-1	CASSPRPSSDNEQFF
TRBV19	TRBJ1-1	CASSAPIGHMNTEAFF
TRBV20-1	TRBJ1-5	CSALREGYSNQPQHF
TRBV19	TRBJ2-3	CASKDRGISTDTQYF
TRBV14	TRBJ1-2	CASSPGTSYGYTF
TRBV5-3	TRBJ2-7	CASSLWLREFSYEQYF
TRBV28	TRBJ2-3	CASSSWGGGALSTDTQYF
TRBV20-1	TRBJ1-1	CSARDPGANTEAFF
TRBV20-1	TRBJ1-1	CSARDRSNTEAFF
TRBV7-9	TRBJ2-3	CASSLVLGVSTDTQYF
TRBV12-3/TRBV12-4	TRBJ2-1	CASSPRDEQFF